Each of the 16 T cell receptor beta chains below was sequenced from the same sample in a study of T cells in Graves' hyperthyroidism and ophthalmopathy. The CDR3 regions of TCR beta were amplified from RNA transcripts. During a first-round RT-PCR of the TCR CDR3, the HTBI primer set was used. TCRdb used MiXCR to reprocess the multiplex PCR reads, holding one entry per CDR3 protein. The sample holds 300,000 to 450,000 distinct CDR3 sequences, roughly 25% seen once. The specimen sequenced was blood. These receptors were obtained from a man aged 45-65 years with Graves' hyperthyroidism.

This rearrangement joins TRBV20-1 to TRBJ2-7; the D gene is possibly TRBD2 (5 bases). The germline V and J ends were trimmed by 5 bases and 0 bases, with 11 bases remaining between them. This CDR3 has 13 amino acids. Looked up from germline, CDR1 is DFQATT and CDR2 is SNEGSKA (reference sequence). CDR3 residues: CSALTRDSYEQYF. The CDR3 bases are TGCAGTGCTTTAACTAGGGACTCCTACGAGCAGTACTTC.

The CDR3, as DNA: TGTGCCAGCTCACCGACAGGGGTGGACGAAAAACTGTTTTTT. Protein sequence: CASSPTGVDEKLFF. V is TRBV18 and J is TRBJ1-4; 8 nucleotides match TRBD1. The CDR3 is 14 amino acids. Germline V gives CDR1 KGHSH, CDR2 LQKENI. V gave up 3 bases and J gave up 8 bases; unmatched junction bases: 5.

This clonotype was seen repeatedly, ten times or more. The rearrangement links TRBV3-1 to TRBJ1-6, with TRBD1 identical over 9 bases. The CDR3 runs to 16 residues. The germline CDR1 and CDR2 sequences are LGHDT and YNNKEL (reference sequence). Trimming took 2 bases from V and 7 from J; bases not matched to a gene: 6. For the CDR3, the DNA is TGTGCCAGCAGCCAACGTAGGACAGGGGAAAATTCACCCCTCCACTTT. This codes for CASSQRRTGENSPLHF.

Only a few counts were recorded for this clonotype. The chain couples TRBV7-2 to TRBJ2-5; D not resolved. The CDR3 spans 14 residues. V lost 1 base and J 2 bases, leaving 8 bases between the germline ends. Germline CDR1 reads SGHTA; CDR2 reads FQGNSA. Written as DNA, the CDR3 is TGTGCCAGCAGCTTAGAGGTTCTACAAGAGACCCAGTACTTC. It is translated as CASSLEVLQETQYF.

This clonotype was picked up many times. J is TRBJ2-5 and V is TRBV20-1; a weak D match, TRBD2 (5 bases). V lost 3 bases, J lost 5 bases, and 16 bases lay in between. The CDR3 spans 14 residues. The germline V gene has CDR1 DFQATT and CDR2 SNEGSKA (reference sequence). CDR3 DNA sequence: TGCAGTGCTAGGCGAGGGCCTAGTGGGGAGACCCAGTACTTC. Its translation: CSARRGPSGETQYF.

Concerning this clonotype: A much larger clone differs from this one at a single base, so this may be a read error. The chain uses TRBV12-3 or TRBV12-4 and TRBJ2-5, with D possibly TRBD2 on 6 matching bases. CDR3 length equals 14 residues. The CDR3: CASGLARREATQYF. CDR3 DNA: TGTGCCAGCGGTTTAGCGCGGAGGGAAGCGACCCAGTACTTC.

This clonotype was detected only a few times. The chain has TRBV30 and TRBJ1-1; 8 nucleotides match TRBD1. Germline values: CDR1 GTSNPN, CDR2 SVGIG (reference sequence). Trimming removed 4 bases from V and 3 bases from J; junction bases left unmatched: 7. The length of the CDR3 is 14 residues. The CDR3 reads CAWTQTGADTEAFF. CDR3 nucleotide sequence: TGTGCCTGGACGCAGACAGGGGCGGACACTGAAGCTTTCTTT.

Ten or more counts support this clonotype. The V gene is TRBV7-3, the J gene TRBJ2-2, with TRBD1 identical over 8 bases. After removal of 5 bases from V and 4 bases from J, the junction contained 6 bases not matched to a gene. The CDR3 runs to 15 residues. Germline V gives CDR1 SGHTA, CDR2 FQGTGA. Here the CDR3 DNA reads TGTGCCAGCAGCGAGACAGGGGCGGGCACCGGGGAGCTGTTTTTT. Amino acids: CASSETGAGTGELFF.

This clonotype was seen repeatedly, ten times or more. The genes are TRBV6-1 and TRBJ2-3; the match to TRBD2 covers 8 bases. V dropped 6 bases and J dropped 0; count of bases not matched to a gene: 8. This CDR3 has 16 amino acids. Germline V gives CDR1 MNHNS, CDR2 SASEGT. The CDR3 nucleotides are TGTGCCAGCAGGCTTACTAGCGGACCTAGCACAGATACGCAGTATTTT. Encoded protein: CASRLTSGPSTDTQYF.

V is TRBV5-5 and J is TRBJ2-2; 8 nucleotides agree with TRBD2. V trimming: 7 bases; J trimming: 5 bases; junction bases outside the gene matches: 10. This CDR3 contains 15 residues. Germline lookup yields CDR1 SGHKS and CDR2 YYEKEE (reference sequence). Written as DNA, the CDR3 is TGTGCCAGCTACAGGGAGGGACTAGTTACCGGGGAGCTGTTTTTT. Translating gives CASYREGLVTGELFF.

This clonotype was picked up a small number of times. An end of the junction differs from the germline gene, which may be a read error. The chain recombines TRBV7-2 with TRBJ2-2, with 7 bases that match TRBD2. CDR1 is SGHTA and CDR2 is FQGNSA in the germline V gene. This CDR3 comprises 13 residues. CDR3 in DNA: TGTGCCAGCAGCCTAGCGGTTAAGGGGGAGCTGTTTTTT. Its protein product is CASSLAVKGELFF.

The genes are TRBV6-1 and TRBJ2-2, with a possible D match to TRBD2 (5 bases). Germline V lookup: CDR1 MNHNS, CDR2 SASEGT. The CDR3 totals 13 residues. Trimming took off 7 bases at V and 4 bases at J, with 10 bases between the two ends. The CDR3 reads CASKESGTGELFF. The CDR3 bases are TGTGCCAGCAAGGAAAGCGGCACCGGGGAGCTGTTTTTT.

In this sample, this clonotype turned up a few times. The chain uses TRBV6-9 and TRBJ1-6; D gene unclear. The CDR3 is made up of 16 amino acids. V lost 4 bases and J 0 bases, leaving 10 bases between the germline ends. Germline V CDR1 and CDR2: MNHGY, SVAAGI. The CDR3, as DNA: TGTGCCAGCAGTTTAGGGAAGAGCTCCTATAATTCACCCCTCCACTTT. Protein: CASSLGKSSYNSPLHF.

This clonotype has a handful of counts. The V gene is TRBV7-3, the J gene TRBJ1-2, with a possible D match to TRBD1 (5 bases). CDR1 is SGHTA and CDR2 is FQGTGA in the germline V gene. Trimming left V 0 bases short and J 4 bases short, with 12 bases between. The CDR3 runs to 15 residues. CDR3 nucleotide sequence: TGTGCCAGCAGCTTAACCGCGGGGGACGGCTATGGCTACACCTTC. This encodes CASSLTAGDGYGYTF. Using reference TRBV7-3 and TRBJ1-2 for the parts outside the CDR3, the full variable domain is GAGVSQTPSNKVTEKGKYVELRCDPISGHTALYWYRQSLGQGPEFLIYFQGTGAADDSGLPNDRFFAVRPEGSVSTLKIQRTERGDSAVYLCASSLTAGDGYGYTFGSGTRLTVV.

This clonotype was picked up a small number of times. The chain links TRBV19 to TRBJ1-1, with no clear D. The CDR3 is made up of 13 amino acids. Germline CDR1 LNHDA, CDR2 SQIVND (reference sequence). Trimming removed 5 bases from V and 0 bases from J, with 7 bases in between. CDR3 DNA: TGTGCCAGTAGTGCGATTATGAACACTGAAGCTTTCTTT. Protein product: CASSAIMNTEAFF.

This clonotype appeared a few times. CDR3 bases: TGCAGCGTTGCGGAGGTCGACGAGCAGTTCTTC. This codes for CSVAEVDEQFF. The chain couples TRBV29-1 to TRBJ2-1; perhaps TRBD2 as D (5 bases). The V end lost 4 bases, the J end lost 10 bases, and 11 bases lay between the germline ends. The CDR3 is made up of 11 amino acids. Germline-derived CDR1 and CDR2 are SQVTM and ANQGSEA.